This T cell receptor (beta chain) was identified in a study of shared clonotypes between healthy human individuals. The authors split each subset's genomic DNA evenly across several immunoSEQ plates. This table comes from immunoSEQ multiplex PCR, and its TCRdb copy is limited to in-frame clones, with some not included. Among about 2.1 million clones listed, 93% were seen once. CD45RO-negative, CCR7-selected cells formed the naive CD8 fraction, which excluded terminally differentiated effector memory CD45RA+ cells. On this clone: The same CDR3 arises from other DNA sequences in this sample as well.

The germline gives CDR1 MDHEN, CDR2 SYDVKM. This CDR3 is built from 11 residues. Trimming stripped 3 bases from V and 6 bases from J, with 4 bases between. The V gene is TRBV28, the J gene TRBJ2-3; D is unresolved. This clonotype originated in a man aged 18-30 years in good health. Some clones in this sample may be carry-over from other donors' samples. Input material: naive CD8+ T cells from PBMCs. The CDR3 region is CASSFSDTQYF. In nucleotides, the CDR3 is TGTGCCAGCAGTTTTTCGGATACGCAGTATTTT.